The 27 T cell receptor beta chains presented below share a single source sample, sequenced in a study of cytomegalovirus exposure and HLA in healthy donors. 13 Jbeta primers and 60 Vbeta primers were used for the PCR. Only in-frame clones appear in the TCRdb table, and some are missing; sequencing was by immunoSEQ multiplex PCR. The repertoire table contains 170,000 or so clones. The sequenced sample was PBMCs. These receptors were collected from a man aged 25 to 40 in good health and CMV-seronegative.

The genes are TRBV11-2 and TRBJ1-5, with no clear D. The CDR3 length is 13 residues. V lost 1 base, J lost 8 bases, and 9 bases lay in between. CDR1 is SGHAT and CDR2 is FQNNGV in the germline V gene. For the CDR3, the DNA is TGTGCCAGCAGCTTAGCCGTATCGGAGCCCCAGCATTTT. This sequence encodes CASSLAVSEPQHF.

The V and J genes are TRBV6-1 and TRBJ2-3, with a possible D match to TRBD1 (6 bases). V was trimmed by 11 bases and J by 0 bases, leaving 18 bases between them. CDR3 length: 15 residues. Germline lookup yields CDR1 MNHNS and CDR2 SASEGT. The CDR3 spells CAFTPDSDSTDTQYF. The CDR3 DNA sequence: TGTGCCTTTACCCCGGACAGCGATAGCACAGATACGCAGTATTTT.

The rearrangement joins TRBV7-9 to TRBJ2-7; no clear D gene. The CDR3 length is 12 residues. The germline V gene has CDR1 SEHNR and CDR2 FQNEAQ (reference sequence). The germline V and J ends were trimmed by 5 bases and 3 bases, with 8 bases remaining between them. The CDR3 DNA reads as TGTGCCAGCAGCGTTCGGAGCTACGAGCAGTACTTC. Residues: CASSVRSYEQYF.

This chain connects TRBV5-1 to TRBJ2-3, with TRBD1 matching over 8 bases. Trimming at V came to 4 bases and at J to 2 bases, leaving 12 bases not matched to a gene. The germline V gene encodes CDR1 SGHRS and CDR2 YFSETQ. This CDR3 has 17 residues. The CDR3 bases are TGCGCCAGCAGCCTAACTCAGGACAGGGACCTCACAGATACGCAGTATTTT. Protein sequence: CASSLTQDRDLTDTQYF.

The chain couples TRBV6-1 to TRBJ1-2, with D maybe TRBD1 (5 bases). The CDR3 is 14 residues long. The germline V gene encodes CDR1 MNHNS and CDR2 SASEGT. V was clipped by 6 bases and J by 3 bases, with 14 bases between them. Here the CDR3 reads CASSAQGGYYGYTF. The CDR3 bases are TGTGCCAGCAGCGCCCAGGGAGGTTACTATGGCTACACCTTC.

The gene calls are TRBV28 and TRBJ1-5; D remains ambiguous. This CDR3 is built from 13 residues. Germline CDR1 MDHEN, CDR2 SYDVKM. V was pared by 4 bases and J by 5 bases, with 9 bases between. The CDR3 region is CASSYGVHQPQHF. Here the CDR3 DNA reads TGTGCCAGCAGTTACGGGGTGCATCAGCCCCAGCATTTT. Filled out from reference TRBV28 and TRBJ1-5, the complete variable domain reads DVKVTQSSRYLVKRTGEKVFLECVQDMDHENMFWYRQDPGLGLRLIYFSYDVKMKEKGDIPEGYSVSREKKERFSLILESASTNQTSMYLCASSYGVHQPQHFGDGTRLSIL.

Remarks on this clone: The sample holds other DNA sequences that translate to the same CDR3. The genes are TRBV5-1 and TRBJ2-1; 10 bases are shared with TRBD2. V dropped 4 bases and J dropped 4; count of bases not matched to a gene: 2. Germline CDR1 is SGHRS and CDR2 is YFSETQ. The CDR3 spans 14 residues. The CDR3 nucleotides are TGCGCCAGCAGCCCTAGCGGGGGATACAATGAGCAGTTCTTC. This gives the protein CASSPSGGYNEQFF.

The genes are TRBV6-5 and TRBJ1-1; D unclear. The CDR3 loop spans 13 amino acids. Trimming took off 6 bases at V and 3 bases at J, with 11 bases between the two ends. Germline V gene sequence: CDR1 MNHEY, CDR2 SVGAGI. The CDR3 DNA follows: TGTGCCAGCAGGCGTCGGGAGCACACTGAAGCTTTCTTT. Protein product: CASRRREHTEAFF.

The chain combines TRBV29-1 with TRBJ1-5; D possibly corresponds to TRBD1 (5 bases). From germline, CDR1 is SQVTM and CDR2 ANQGSEA. The CDR3 length is 16 residues. V was shortened by 7 bases and J by 7 bases, with 26 bases between the two germline ends. This CDR3 reads CSATLGGAGMAQPQHF. In nucleotides, the CDR3 is TGCAGCGCTACCCTTGGCGGGGCGGGGATGGCACAGCCCCAGCATTTT.

V gene TRBV28 combines with J gene TRBJ1-4, with D tentatively TRBD1 (5 bases). This CDR3 has 15 residues. Trimming cost V 6 bases and J 0 bases, with 11 bases left between them. Germline V lookup: CDR1 MDHEN, CDR2 SYDVKM. This CDR3 is CASRLGGTTNEKLFF. Written as DNA, the CDR3 is TGTGCCAGCAGACTGGGGGGAACAACTAATGAAAAACTGTTTTTT.

CDR3 in amino acids: CASSQFGTANTGELFF. The CDR3 region has the DNA TGCGCCAGCAGCCAATTCGGGACAGCGAACACCGGGGAGCTGTTTTTT. The chain is built from TRBV4-1 and TRBJ2-2, with 7 positions matching TRBD1. V gave up 2 bases and J gave up 0 bases; unmatched junction bases: 3. Germline loops: CDR1 MGHRA, CDR2 YSYEKL. This CDR3 comprises 16 residues.

The chain carries TRBV28 and TRBJ2-3; TRBD1 matches 8 bases. Per germline, CDR1 MDHEN and CDR2 SYDVKM. The CDR3 runs 17 residues. The ends lost 3 bases at V and 5 bases at J; junction bases unmatched: 13. CDR3 sequence (DNA): TGTGCCAGCAGTTTCTCACTCGACAGGGGTCAAAGAGATACGCAGTATTTT. It is translated as CASSFSLDRGQRDTQYF.

The chain carries TRBV7-2 and TRBJ1-1, with D uncertain. Trimming stripped 2 bases from V and 5 bases from J, with 3 bases between. The CDR3 is 11 residues long. CDR1 and CDR2 from the germline V gene are SGHTA and FQGNSA. CDR3 nucleotides: TGTGCCAGCAGCTTACTAACTGAAGCTTTCTTT. Translation: CASSLLTEAFF.

The rearrangement links TRBV18 to TRBJ2-1; D ambiguous. The ends were cut back, 6 bases at V and 9 bases at J, with 9 bases in the middle. This CDR3 has 11 amino acids. Per the germline V gene, CDR1 is KGHSH and CDR2 is LQKENI. The CDR3 coding sequence is TGTGCCAGCTCCCTAGAAACTGAGCAGTTCTTC. Residues: CASSLETEQFF. Combining the CDR3 with reference TRBV18 and TRBJ2-1 gives the whole variable domain NAGVMQNPRHLVRRRGQEARLRCSPMKGHSHVYWYRQLPEEGLKFMVYLQKENIIDESGMPKERFSAEFPKEGPSILRIQQVVRGDSAAYFCASSLETEQFFGPGTRLTVL.

The chain employs TRBV7-2 and TRBJ1-1, with D perhaps matching TRBD1 (5 bases). The germline V and J ends were trimmed by 3 bases and 7 bases, with 9 bases remaining between them. There are 12 residues in the CDR3. Germline CDR1 SGHTA, CDR2 FQGNSA. This CDR3 reads CASSFGGDEAFF. CDR3 nucleotides: TGTGCCAGCAGCTTCGGAGGGGATGAAGCTTTCTTT. Combining the CDR3 with reference TRBV7-2 and TRBJ1-1 gives the whole variable domain GAGVSQSPSNKVTEKGKDVELRCDPISGHTALYWYRQSLGQGLEFLIYFQGNSAPDKSGLPSDRFSAERTGGSVSTLTIQRTQQEDSAVYLCASSFGGDEAFFGQGTRLTVV.

The rearrangement uses TRBV6-5 and TRBJ1-4; 7 nucleotides line up with TRBD1. V was clipped by 8 bases and J by 3 bases; unmatched bases: 6. CDR3 length: 14 amino acids. CDR1 and CDR2 (germline): MNHEY, SVGAGI. The CDR3 bases are TGTGCCAGCGGAACAGGGGAATCTAATGAAAAACTGTTTTTT. This translates into CASGTGESNEKLFF.

The chain uses TRBV6-1 and TRBJ2-2; perhaps TRBD1 as D (6 bases). From germline, CDR1 is MNHNS and CDR2 SASEGT. Trimming stripped 4 bases from V and 0 bases from J, with 9 bases between. The CDR3 runs to 15 residues. CDR3 sequence (DNA): TGTGCCAGCAGTGTACAGGGCGCGAACACCGGGGAGCTGTTTTTT. Translated: CASSVQGANTGELFF.

This chain uses TRBV11-2 with TRBJ2-7, with D maybe TRBD1 (5 bases). This CDR3 contains 15 residues. Germline V CDR1 and CDR2: SGHAT, FQNNGV. With 5 bases removed from V and 1 base from J, the gap between germline ends came to 15 bases. The CDR3 sequence is CASSRTGLISYEQYF. CDR3 DNA: TGTGCCAGCAGCCGCACAGGCCTAATTTCCTACGAGCAGTACTTC.

The chain carries TRBV7-3 and TRBJ1-5, with a possible D match to TRBD1 (5 bases). Germline CDR1 and CDR2: SGHTA and FQGTGA. V dropped 1 base and J dropped 4 bases, with 20 bases sitting between them. The CDR3 covers 18 residues. CDR3 protein: CASSLNPSRVSGNQPQHF. CDR3 bases: TGTGCCAGCAGCTTAAACCCCTCCAGGGTGTCAGGGAATCAGCCCCAGCATTTT.

This chain links TRBV9 with TRBJ2-7; 12 bases map to TRBD1. Germline loops: CDR1 SGDLS, CDR2 YYNGEE. V shed 4 bases, J shed 2 bases, and the junction held 7 bases outside the gene matches. CDR3 length equals 16 residues. The CDR3: CASSLTGTGGTYEQYF. CDR3 DNA: TGTGCCAGCAGCCTCACCGGGACAGGGGGCACCTACGAGCAGTACTTC. The full variable domain, its missing parts supplied by reference TRBV9 and TRBJ2-7, is DSGVTQTPKHLITATGQRVTLRCSPRSGDLSVYWYQQSLDQGLQFLIQYYNGEERAKGNILERFSAQQFPDLHSELNLSSLELGDSALYFCASSLTGTGGTYEQYFGPGTRLTVT.

The chain combines TRBV28 with TRBJ2-7; 12 bases line up with TRBD2. The CDR3 spans 15 residues. The V gene's germline CDR1 is MDHEN and CDR2 SYDVKM. Trimming at V came to 10 bases and at J to 2 bases, leaving 9 bases not matched to a gene. CDR3 sequence: CATREPSGRAYEQYF. CDR3 DNA: TGTGCCACCAGGGAGCCTAGCGGGAGGGCCTACGAGCAGTACTTC.

On this clone: Within the sample, other DNA sequences also encode this same CDR3. The CDR3 DNA follows: TGTGCCAGTTCCTTATCAGATACGCAGTATTTT. The encoded protein is CASSLSDTQYF. The chain carries TRBV6-5 and TRBJ2-3; the D is unclear. Trimming cost V 9 bases and J 4 bases, with 8 bases left between them. The CDR3 has 11 residues. Looked up from germline, CDR1 is MNHEY and CDR2 is SVGAGI.

The chain joins TRBV5-6 to TRBJ1-1, with a weak D call TRBD1 (5 bases). CDR1 is SGHDT and CDR2 is YYEEEE in the germline V gene. The CDR3 totals 15 residues. V was shortened by 4 bases and J by 8 bases, with 21 bases between the two germline ends. The CDR3 is CASSPPGGIGMEAFF. CDR3 DNA sequence: TGTGCCAGCAGCCCGCCCGGGGGGATTGGTATGGAAGCTTTCTTT.

The chain joins TRBV5-4 to TRBJ2-3; 14 bases align to TRBD2. CDR3 length equals 17 residues. The ends lost 4 bases at V and 3 bases at J; junction bases unmatched: 7. The germline V gene has CDR1 SGHNT and CDR2 YYREEE (reference sequence). The CDR3 DNA reads TGTGCCAGCAGCCCCGGGACTAGCGGGAGAGGGACAGATACGCAGTATTTT. Protein sequence: CASSPGTSGRGTDTQYF.

This sequence joins TRBV9 and TRBJ1-4; TRBD1 matches at 7 bases. V gave up 3 bases and J gave up 8 bases; unmatched junction bases: 10. CDR3 length equals 15 residues. Germline V gives CDR1 SGDLS, CDR2 YYNGEE. Here the CDR3 DNA reads TGTGCCAGCAGCGCGATGGGCACAGGGGTAGAAAAACTGTTTTTT. Translating it yields CASSAMGTGVEKLFF.

The chain joins TRBV10-3 to TRBJ2-7; 9 bases match TRBD2. V dropped 3 bases and J dropped 0; count of bases not matched to a gene: 6. CDR3 length: 16 amino acids. The germline V gene encodes CDR1 ENHRY and CDR2 SYGVKD. CDR3 nucleotide sequence: TGTGCCATCAGTGAACCGGAACTAGCGGGCTCCTACGAGCAGTACTTC. It yields the protein CAISEPELAGSYEQYF.

V and J are TRBV5-1 and TRBJ2-7, with TRBD2 matching over 9 bases. Germline assignment: CDR1 SGHRS and CDR2 YFSETQ. V was clipped by 3 bases and J by 2 bases; unmatched bases: 9. This CDR3 has 16 amino acids. The CDR3 sequence: CASSSSASGAPYEQYF. CDR3 DNA sequence: TGCGCCAGCAGCTCCTCCGCTAGCGGGGCGCCCTACGAGCAGTACTTC.